Below, one T cell receptor (beta chain) is given with its context. Its antigen is currently unknown. The germline CDR1 and CDR2 sequences are LGHNA and YSLEER. The CDR3 loop spans 16 amino acids. Trimming cost V 0 bases and J 4 bases, with 10 bases left between them. Genomic DNA (around 2 micrograms) was obtained from cryopreserved PBMCs for construction of TCR beta libraries. The data belong to a study of cytotoxic CD8 clonotypes in ibrutinib-treated CLL. Study in general: IGHV unmutated roughly 17; relapsed/refractory fewer than 13; treatment-naive some 16. Overall study results and limits: Clonality was higher at ibrutinib response and returned toward baseline at progression. In comparison with age-matched healthy donors, baseline clonality was higher and tracked circulating CD8+ T-cell counts.

Method: immunoSEQ multiplex PCR; TCRdb's copy keeps in-frame clones and lacks some. The table includes roughly 250,000 clones, roughly 70% detected once. The chain couples TRBV4-3 to TRBJ2-6; perhaps TRBD2 as D (5 bases). The clonotype was recovered from a human donor with chronic lymphocytic leukemia. Sequenced here: PBMCs, sampled after 24 months of ibrutinib treatment. CDR3 coding DNA: TGCGCCAGCAGCCAAGACCCTCAGCGGGGGGCCAACGTCCTGACTTTC. Amino acid sequence: CASSQDPQRGANVLTF.